Following are 24 T cell receptor beta chains from one sample sequenced in a study of blood T cells in healthy people across ages. A second PCR of 7 to 11 cycles used a sample-barcoded 5' primer and a J-beta primer mix. From the 5' RACE reads, TCRdb called clonotypes with MiXCR, one entry per CDR3 protein. This table holds 750,000 or so distinct CDR3 sequences, just under 25% found once. This sample was shared with a second study, whose subject was T cells of mothers and their children.

Sequenced sample: blood. All receptors derive from a boy aged 10-17 years in good health.

This chain joins TRBV3-1 and TRBJ2-5; D is unresolved. V was shortened by 6 bases and J by 5 bases, with 16 bases between the two germline ends. This CDR3 is 14 amino acids long. Germline CDR1 LGHDT, CDR2 YNNKEL (reference sequence). The CDR3 bases are TGTGCCAGCAGTCGGAGCCCGGGCGAGGAGACCCAGTACTTC. Protein sequence: CASSRSPGEETQYF.

This clonotype was seen a single time. The chain joins TRBV4-3 to TRBJ2-5; TRBD1 matches 7 bases. V gave up 0 bases and J gave up 4 bases; unmatched junction bases: 5. The germline V gene has CDR1 LGHNA and CDR2 YSLEER. The CDR3 totals 15 residues. CDR3: CASSQDDRAGETQYF. DNA for the CDR3: TGCGCCAGCAGCCAAGACGACAGGGCAGGAGAGACCCAGTACTTC.

The gene calls are TRBV3-1 and TRBJ2-7; either TRBD1 or TRBD2 may supply D (5 bases each). V was cut by 4 bases and J by 2 bases, with 12 bases left in between. The CDR3 has 14 residues. Germline V gene sequence: CDR1 LGHDT, CDR2 YNNKEL (reference sequence). The CDR3 loop is CASSLRDGTYEQYF. CDR3 bases: TGTGCCAGCAGCCTCCGGGACGGTACCTACGAGCAGTACTTC.

The chain uses TRBV29-1 and TRBJ1-1, with D perhaps matching TRBD1 (6 bases). Per germline, CDR1 SQVTM and CDR2 ANQGSEA. Between the trimmed V and J ends, which lost 7 bases and 0 bases, there was a span of 15 bases. The length of the CDR3 is 14 residues. The CDR3 coding sequence is TGCAGCGCCGACGGGGGGGCTATGAACACTGAAGCTTTCTTT. Translating it yields CSADGGAMNTEAFF.

The chain has TRBV4-1 and TRBJ2-5; maybe TRBD1 (5 bases). V gave up 1 base and J gave up 3 bases, with 9 bases separating them. Germline values: CDR1 MGHRA, CDR2 YSYEKL. The CDR3 has 14 amino acids. This CDR3 reads CASSQVGAEETQYF. The CDR3, as DNA: TGCGCCAGCAGCCAAGTTGGGGCGGAAGAGACCCAGTACTTC.

This clonotype has just a few counts. This chain connects TRBV6-5 to TRBJ1-2, with D unclear. CDR3 length equals 11 residues. Germline values: CDR1 MNHEY, CDR2 SVGAGI. The V end was cut by 7 bases, the J end by 0 bases, with 3 bases between. CDR3 protein: CASMSNYGYTF. The CDR3 nucleotides read TGTGCCAGCATGTCTAACTATGGCTACACCTTC.

The J gene is TRBJ1-1, the V gene TRBV7-9, with no clear D. CDR1 SEHNR and CDR2 FQNEAQ come from the germline V gene (reference sequence). V lost 4 bases and J 4 bases, leaving 13 bases between the germline ends. CDR3 length equals 14 residues. CDR3 sequence: CASSSPARGTEAFF. In DNA, the CDR3 is TGTGCCAGCAGCTCCCCGGCGCGAGGCACTGAAGCTTTCTTT. The entire variable domain, with the rest obtained from reference TRBV7-9 and TRBJ1-1, is as follows: DTGVSQNPRHKITKRGQNVTFRCDPISEHNRLYWYRQTLGQGPEFLTYFQNEAQLEKSRLLSDRFSAERPKGSFSTLEIQRTEQGDSAMYLCASSSPARGTEAFFGQGTRLTVV.

The V gene is TRBV20-1, the J gene TRBJ1-2; the match to TRBD1 covers 8 bases. The CDR3 is made up of 13 amino acids. J lost 7 bases, V lost 1 base, and 5 bases had no gene match. The germline V gene encodes CDR1 DFQATT and CDR2 SNEGSKA (reference sequence). The CDR3 nucleotides are TGCAGTGCTAGAGTCACAGGGGGTCGTGGCTACACCTTC. It codes for CSARVTGGRGYTF.

The CDR3 here is CASSSWTGSNYGYTF. Here the CDR3 DNA reads TGCGCCAGCAGCTCCTGGACAGGAAGCAACTATGGCTACACCTTC. V is TRBV5-1 and J is TRBJ1-2; 7 bases match TRBD1. The germline V gene encodes CDR1 SGHRS and CDR2 YFSETQ. V lost 3 bases to trimming and J lost 2 bases; unmatched junction nucleotides: 7. The CDR3 consists of 15 residues.

This clonotype was picked up a small number of times. The rearrangement links TRBV6-1 to TRBJ2-1; 10 bases agree with TRBD2. V lost 6 bases to trimming and J lost 3 bases; unmatched junction nucleotides: 8. The germline V gene has CDR1 MNHNS and CDR2 SASEGT. The CDR3 contains 16 residues. The CDR3 nucleotides read TGTGCCAGCAGGGCCCTAGCGGGAGCCCGCTACAATGAGCAGTTCTTC. Its translation: CASRALAGARYNEQFF.

The rearrangement joins TRBV9 to TRBJ2-1, with 9 bases matching TRBD2. Germline V gives CDR1 SGDLS, CDR2 YYNGEE. The CDR3 covers 17 residues. V lost 3 bases, J lost 4 bases, and 11 bases stayed unmatched. Written as DNA, the CDR3 is TGTGCCAGCAGCGAGGCCCCGACTAGCGGAGATTACAATGAGCAGTTCTTC. Protein product: CASSEAPTSGDYNEQFF.

This clonotype was counted a few times. V gene TRBV12-3 or TRBV12-4 combines with J gene TRBJ2-1; 10 nucleotides match TRBD1. V was clipped by 5 bases and J by 2 bases; unmatched bases: 6. CDR3 length: 16 residues. In nucleotides, the CDR3 is TGTGCCAGCAGTAGAAGAGGACAGGGGGCCTACAATGAGCAGTTCTTC. This codes for CASSRRGQGAYNEQFF.

The genes are TRBV5-1 and TRBJ2-5; 8 bases align to TRBD1. The J call may be faulty, since TRBJ2-1 better matches the DNA end. The CDR3 covers 15 residues. Germline CDR1 reads SGHRS; CDR2 reads YFSETQ. The CDR3 reads CATRERQGADNEQFF. In DNA, the CDR3 is TGCGCCACCCGAGAGAGGCAGGGGGCAGACAATGAGCAGTTCTTC.

In its sample, this clonotype was seen a few times. The chain combines TRBV12-3 or TRBV12-4 with TRBJ2-2; D might be TRBD1 (5 bases). V was shortened by 4 bases and J by 4 bases, with 10 bases between the two germline ends. This CDR3 is 14 amino acids long. CDR3 sequence (DNA): TGTGCCAGCAGTTCAGGGTCGAGCACCGGGGAGCTGTTTTTT. Translation: CASSSGSSTGELFF.

In nucleotides, the CDR3 is TGTGCCAGCAGCGGGGTCTCTGGGGCCAACGTCCTGACTTTC. It translates to CASSGVSGANVLTF. V and J are TRBV28 and TRBJ2-6; maybe TRBD2 (5 bases). Trimming took off 6 bases at V and 0 bases at J, with 6 bases between the two ends. The germline CDR1 and CDR2 sequences are MDHEN and SYDVKM. This CDR3 is built from 14 residues. Full variable domain (missing parts from reference TRBV28 and TRBJ2-6): DVKVTQSSRYLVKRTGEKVFLECVQDMDHENMFWYRQDPGLGLRLIYFSYDVKMKEKGDIPEGYSVSREKKERFSLILESASTNQTSMYLCASSGVSGANVLTFGAGSRLTVL.

The chain couples TRBV5-1 to TRBJ2-6; a possible D gene is TRBD1 (5 bases). Germline assignment: CDR1 SGHRS and CDR2 YFSETQ. CDR3 length equals 17 residues. Trimming removed 1 base from V and 3 bases from J, with 14 bases in between. CDR3 amino acids: CASSLSPQGIGANVLTF. The CDR3 coding sequence is TGCGCCAGCAGCTTGTCGCCTCAGGGAATTGGGGCCAACGTCCTGACTTTC.

The genes are TRBV29-1 and TRBJ2-7, with 9 bases that match TRBD1. Looked up from germline, CDR1 is SQVTM and CDR2 is ANQGSEA. The CDR3 has 12 amino acids. V shed 8 bases, J shed 2 bases, and the junction held 4 bases outside the gene matches. In DNA, the CDR3 is TGCAGCCTCCGGGACAGGGCCTACGAGCAGTACTTC. Amino acid sequence: CSLRDRAYEQYF.

The chain recombines TRBV20-1 with TRBJ2-7; 13 bases are a match to TRBD2. The CDR3 contains 14 residues. V shed 2 bases and J 3 bases; nucleotides not matched to a gene: 1. CDR1 DFQATT and CDR2 SNEGSKA come from the germline V gene (reference sequence). The CDR3 nucleotides read TGCAGTGCTAGATGGACTAGCGGGGGCTACGAGCAGTACTTC. This gives the protein CSARWTSGGYEQYF.

This clonotype was counted a few times. The CDR3 reads CAISDSPGHQETQYF. The CDR3 nucleotides read TGTGCCATCAGTGACTCTCCGGGACACCAAGAGACCCAGTACTTC. This rearrangement joins TRBV10-3 to TRBJ2-5; the D call may be TRBD1 or TRBD2 (5 bases each). The V gene's germline CDR1 is ENHRY and CDR2 SYGVKD. With 3 bases removed from V and 0 bases from J, the gap between germline ends came to 11 bases. The CDR3 runs to 15 residues.

The chain recombines TRBV29-1 with TRBJ2-3; possible D gene TRBD2, 5 bases. Germline V gene sequence: CDR1 SQVTM, CDR2 ANQGSEA. This CDR3 has 14 amino acids. V was trimmed by 6 bases and J by 1 base, leaving 14 bases between them. This CDR3 is CSVGSSDRTDTQYF. Here the CDR3 DNA reads TGCAGCGTCGGCAGTAGCGACCGCACAGATACGCAGTATTTT.

The V call is TRBV4-1, the J call TRBJ2-5, with 7 bases identical to TRBD2. The germline V gene encodes CDR1 MGHRA and CDR2 YSYEKL. With 3 bases clipped from V and 4 bases from J, the junction kept 8 bases outside the gene matches. This CDR3 has 15 amino acids. The chain's CDR3 is CASSHIPGGSETQYF. The CDR3 nucleotides are TGCGCCAGCAGCCATATCCCGGGGGGTTCAGAGACCCAGTACTTC.

Only a few counts were recorded for this clonotype. The germline gene is not matched at one end of the junction; a read error may be the cause. CDR3 amino acids: CASSLSNSGNTIYF. The CDR3 bases are TGTGCCAGCAGCTTGTCCAACTCTGGAAACACCATATATTTT. The V and J genes are TRBV5-1 and TRBJ1-3; D uncertain. Looked up from germline, CDR1 is SGHRS and CDR2 is YFSETQ. The CDR3 loop spans 14 amino acids.

This clonotype was found many times. J is TRBJ2-1 and V is TRBV5-1; 8 nucleotides line up with TRBD1. CDR1 is SGHRS, CDR2 YFSETQ, per germline. V was pared by 1 base and J by 7 bases, with 4 bases of the junction left unmatched. The CDR3 runs to 14 residues. CDR3 in DNA: TGCGCCAGCAGCTTGTATCAGGGGGCGAATGAGCAGTTCTTC. Its protein product is CASSLYQGANEQFF.

This clonotype came up a few times. This chain uses TRBV29-1 with TRBJ2-5, with 10 bases identical to TRBD2. Looked up from germline, CDR1 is SQVTM and CDR2 is ANQGSEA. With V trimmed by 7 bases and J by 2 bases, 13 bases remained unmatched. The CDR3 has 16 amino acids. The CDR3 protein is CSGAGGLLSIQETQYF. In nucleotides, the CDR3 is TGCAGCGGAGCGGGGGGGCTCTTATCAATTCAAGAGACCCAGTACTTC.